These T cell receptor beta chains were read from a single sample in a study of blood T cells in healthy people across ages. TCRdb redid the calling of the 5' RACE reads with MiXCR, one entry per CDR3 protein. The table records some 780,000 distinct CDR3 sequences, roughly three fifths of them present only once. Sequencing was done on a sample of blood. The receptors come from a man between 40 and 49 years old in good health. CDR3s include the opening cysteine and the closing phenylalanine or tryptophan. A D gene is named only where the DNA matches it firmly. Rows give clone size only sometimes, using once, few, many, or a class for an expanded clone.

>TRBJ2-7|TRBD2|.|TRBV9
CASSVGDSGRVGYEQYF
TGTGCCAGCAGCGTAGGGGATAGCGGGAGGGTAGGGTACGAGCAGTACTTC
>TRBJ2-3|.|.|TRBV20-1
CSASPVERNPTTDTQYF
TGCAGTGCTAGCCCCGTTGAGCGCAATCCTACCACAGATACGCAGTATTTT
>TRBJ2-5|.|few|TRBV24-1
CATSDSVVTQETQYF
TGTGCCACCAGTGATTCCGTCGTCACACAAGAGACCCAGTACTTC
>TRBJ2-3|TRBD2|.|TRBV7-2
CASSPGTSGGDMISTDTQYF
TGTGCCAGCAGCCCCGGGACTAGCGGGGGTGATATGATAAGCACAGATACGCAGTATTTT
>TRBJ1-1|TRBD1|.|TRBV5-6
CASSSYRDRDTEAFF
TGTGCCAGCAGCTCTTACCGGGACAGGGACACTGAAGCTTTCTTT
>TRBJ2-3|.|few|TRBV25-1
CASKGGLVTDTQYF
TGTGCCAGCAAGGGGGGGCTGGTCACAGATACGCAGTATTTT
>TRBJ1-1|TRBD1|.|TRBV28
CASSPPGTVNTEAFF
TGTGCCAGCAGTCCCCCCGGGACAGTTAACACTGAAGCTTTCTTT
>TRBJ2-7|TRBD1|.|TRBV4-1
CASSQSGTGIYEQYF
TGCGCCAGCAGCCAATCAGGGACAGGGATTTACGAGCAGTACTTC
>TRBJ1-4|.|.|TRBV29-1
CSVGGGGKLFF
TGCAGCGTCGGGGGAGGGGGAAAACTGTTTTTT
>TRBJ2-1|.|.|TRBV6-6
CASSYEDQKRDEQFF
TGTGCCAGCAGTTACGAGGACCAAAAACGCGATGAGCAGTTCTTC
>TRBJ1-6|.|few|TRBV12-3/TRBV12-4
CASSWTVGNSPLHF
TGTGCCAGCAGTTGGACAGTAGGAAATTCACCCCTCCACTTT
>TRBJ2-3|.|few|TRBV5-6
CASSFGSGLTDTQYF
TGTGCCAGCAGCTTCGGGAGCGGGCTCACAGATACGCAGTATTTT
>TRBJ2-1|TRBD2|.|TRBV4-1
CASSQVSGTYEQFF
TGCGCCAGCAGCCAGGTTAGCGGGACCTATGAGCAGTTCTTC
>TRBJ2-5|TRBD1|.|TRBV4-3
CASSQDQQGVGEQYF
TGCGCCAGCAGCCAAGACCAACAGGGGGTCGGGGAGCAGTACTTC
>TRBJ2-5|.|few|TRBV7-2
CASSPGQYNEQYF
TGTGCCAGCAGCCCCGGACAATACAATGAGCAGTACTTC
>TRBJ1-4|TRBD1|.|TRBV5-1
CASSLVGTGATNEKLFF
TGCGCCAGCAGCTTGGTTGGGACAGGTGCAACTAATGAAAAACTGTTTTTT
>TRBJ1-2|.|.|TRBV27
CASSFSRAQSGYGYTF
TGTGCCAGCAGTTTCTCCCGGGCCCAGTCCGGCTATGGCTACACCTTC
>TRBJ2-3|.|many|TRBV5-1
CASSLGGRTDTQYF
TGTGCCAGCAGTTTAGGGGGACGCACAGATACGCAGTATTTT
>TRBJ1-2|.|few|TRBV27
CASSYKEPRQSPYGYTF
TGTGCCAGCAGCTACAAAGAACCGAGACAGAGCCCCTATGGCTACACCTTC
>TRBJ2-1|.|.|TRBV2
CASSEAVTEQFF
TGTGCCAGCAGTGAAGCGGTCACTGAGCAGTTCTTC
>TRBJ2-7|TRBD1|.|TRBV27
CASSFAGQGAYEQYF
TGTGCCAGCAGTTTTGCGGGACAGGGGGCCTACGAGCAGTACTTC
>TRBJ2-6|.|few|TRBV20-1
CSARWDRANVLTF
TGCAGTGCTAGATGGGACAGGGCCAACGTCCTGACTTTC